This is a list of T cell receptor beta chains from one sample in a study of OX40 agonist ivuxolimab in advanced cancers. Libraries were prepared by immunoSEQ multiplex PCR; TCRdb keeps only in-frame clonotypes and omits some of them. The sample records some 76,000 clones, nearly 85% being singletons. The starting material was CD4+ or CD8+ T cells sorted from blood, obtained in a trial of the OX40 agonist ivuxolimab. The source of these receptors is an adult with an advanced solid tumor such as melanoma, head and neck, liver or kidney cancer. Each CDR3 is given with its conserved first and last residue. Fields, in order: V gene, D gene, clone size, J gene, CDR3 DNA, CDR3 protein. A D gene is named only where the DNA matches it firmly. Some rows have no size entry. The others give once, few or many, or a class for an expanded clone.

TRBV2	NA	NA	TRBJ1-4	TGTGCCAGCGGACCAACAGGGATAGCAGAACTGTTTTTT	CASGPTGIAELFF
TRBV9	NA	few	TRBJ1-1	TGTGCCAGCAGCCCCAGGGAAAAGCGCACTGAAGCTTTCTTT	CASSPREKRTEAFF
TRBV5-1	TRBD1	few	TRBJ1-1	TGCGCCAGCAGCGGGGAGGGACAGGCTGAAGCTTTCTTT	CASSGEGQAEAFF
TRBV5-6	NA	NA	TRBJ1-2	TGTGCCAGCAGCCCCGGTGTCTATGGCTACACCTTC	CASSPGVYGYTF
TRBV6-5	NA	NA	TRBJ2-1	TGTGCCAGCAGTTATGGGGGGAATGAGCAGTTCTTC	CASSYGGNEQFF
TRBV7-2	NA	NA	TRBJ2-5	TGTGCCAGCAGCCCGAACCGGTACCAAGAGACCCAGTACTTC	CASSPNRYQETQYF
TRBV30	TRBD1	NA	TRBJ1-1	TGTGCCTGGAGCCAAAACAGGGGAGCTGAAGCTTTCTTT	CAWSQNRGAEAFF
TRBV7-2	NA	NA	TRBJ2-3	TGTGCCAGCAGCCTAACAGATACGCAGTATTTT	CASSLTDTQYF
TRBV19	NA	NA	TRBJ1-4	TGTGCCAGTAGTATCGGGGGACTGACTAATGAAAAACTGTTTTTT	CASSIGGLTNEKLFF
TRBV19	NA	NA	TRBJ1-5	TGTGCCAGTAGCGGGGATTATAGCAATCAGCCCCAGCATTTT	CASSGDYSNQPQHF
TRBV11-3	TRBD2	NA	TRBJ2-3	TGTGCCAGCAGCGTGACTAGCGGGAGAGGCACAGATACGCAGTATTTT	CASSVTSGRGTDTQYF
TRBV7-9	NA	NA	TRBJ1-5	TGTGCCAGCAGCCTACCGGATCAGCCCCAGCATTTT	CASSLPDQPQHF
TRBV15	TRBD2	NA	TRBJ2-5	TGTGCCACCAGCAGAGAAGTAGCGGGGGTACAAGAGACCCAGTACTTC	CATSREVAGVQETQYF
TRBV2	TRBD1	NA	TRBJ1-5	TGTGCCAGTCACAGGGGCGGGCGCAATCAGCCCCAGCATTTT	CASHRGGRNQPQHF
TRBV10-3	TRBD1	NA	TRBJ1-2	TGTGCCATCAGTGGGCAGGGGGATGGCTACACCTTC	CAISGQGDGYTF
TRBV16	NA	NA	TRBJ2-7	TGTGCCAGCAGCCAATCGGGCCAGGGGACCTACGAGCAGTACTTC	CASSQSGQGTYEQYF
TRBV7-9	NA	NA	TRBJ1-1	TGTGCCAGCAGCCCCCGGGGAGATACCTACACTGAAGCTTTCTTT	CASSPRGDTYTEAFF
TRBV7-2	NA	NA	TRBJ2-3	TGTGCCAGCCACCAACGGGGATTTCCCACAGATACGCAGTATTTT	CASHQRGFPTDTQYF
TRBV2	NA	NA	TRBJ2-3	TGTGCCAGCAAACCCCTTGCGGGGACTAGCACAGATACGCAGTATTTT	CASKPLAGTSTDTQYF
TRBV30	NA	NA	TRBJ2-5	TGTGCCTGGAGTTGGGGGGAGACCCAGTACTTC	CAWSWGETQYF
TRBV11-3	TRBD1	NA	TRBJ2-1	TGTGCCAGCAGCAAAGGGGGGACAGGGTCGGAAAATGAGCAGTTCTTC	CASSKGGTGSENEQFF